This section outlines one T cell receptor beta chain sequence together with its context. Its antigen is still unknown. The data belong to a study of T cell responses to AZD1222 COVID-19 vaccine. The CDR3 totals 17 residues. The repertoire was sequenced with immunoSEQ multiplex PCR; TCRdb's copy has only in-frame clones and lacks some. The repertoire includes roughly 150,000 clones, around 90% of them detected once, and roughly 1.6% sits in the top ten. Whole-study findings and limits: Scientists sampled the repertoires only once the peak T cell response had passed.

The chain couples TRBV21-1 to TRBJ1-5; TRBD1 is the table's D call and was not checked against the DNA. TRBV21-1 is designated a pseudogene. Sample: peripheral blood, taken on day 0 of AZD1222 vaccination. The origin of this receptor is an adult in good health. The chain's CDR3 is CASSKGGRTYSNQPQHF. The CDR3 DNA reads TGTGCCAGCAGCAAAGGGGGCAGAACGTATAGCAATCAGCCCCAGCATTTT.